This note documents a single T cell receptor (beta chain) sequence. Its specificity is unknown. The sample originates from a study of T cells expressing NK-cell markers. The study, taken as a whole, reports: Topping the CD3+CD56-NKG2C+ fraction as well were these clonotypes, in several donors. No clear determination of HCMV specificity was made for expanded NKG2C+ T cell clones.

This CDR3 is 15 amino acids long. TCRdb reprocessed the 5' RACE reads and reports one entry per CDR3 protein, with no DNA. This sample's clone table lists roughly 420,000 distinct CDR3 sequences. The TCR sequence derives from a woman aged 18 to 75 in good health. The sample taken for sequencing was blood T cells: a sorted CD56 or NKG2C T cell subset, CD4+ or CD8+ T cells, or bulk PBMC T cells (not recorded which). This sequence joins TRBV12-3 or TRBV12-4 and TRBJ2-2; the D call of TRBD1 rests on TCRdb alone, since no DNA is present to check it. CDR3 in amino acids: CASSSRDKNTGELFF.